These 13 T cell receptor beta chains were all obtained from the same sample, sequenced in a study of shared clonotypes between healthy human individuals. The repertoire was sequenced with immunoSEQ multiplex PCR; TCRdb's copy has only in-frame clones and lacks some. The sample has 2 million to 2.5 million clones, roughly 92% seen once. The sequenced material came from naive CD4+ T cells from PBMCs. Subset noted: CD45RA+ positively selected. All receptors come from a man aged 18-30 years in good health. Some clones in this sample may be carry-over from other donors' samples.

With regard to this clone: At the DNA level, this CDR3 is encoded by other sequences in the same sample as well. V and J are TRBV19 and TRBJ1-2; 7 bases match TRBD1. Looked up from germline, CDR1 is LNHDA and CDR2 is SQIVND (reference sequence). CDR3 length: 13 amino acids. V lost 4 bases, J lost 4 bases, and 3 bases stayed unmatched. CDR3 in amino acids: CASSTTGTYGYTF. Here the CDR3 DNA reads TGTGCCAGTAGTACGACAGGGACCTATGGCTACACCTTC. Full variable domain (rest looked up from reference TRBV19 and TRBJ1-2): DGGITQSPKYLFRKEGQNVTLSCEQNLNHDAMYWYRQDPGQGLRLIYYSQIVNDFQKGDIAEGYSVSREKKESFPLTVTSAQKNPTAFYLCASSTTGTYGYTFGSGTRLTVV.

The J gene is TRBJ2-7, the V gene TRBV18; D tentatively reads TRBD1 or TRBD2 (5 bases each). V was shortened by 0 bases and J by 3 bases, with 12 bases between the two germline ends. The CDR3 spans 15 residues. Germline assignment: CDR1 KGHSH and CDR2 LQKENI. The CDR3 reads CASSPPIGAGYEQYF. The CDR3 DNA sequence: TGTGCCAGCTCACCACCGATAGGGGCGGGCTACGAGCAGTACTTC.

The J gene is TRBJ1-1, the V gene TRBV10-3; 9 bases line up with TRBD1. The CDR3 covers 17 residues. V lost 3 bases and J lost 1; bases outside the gene matches: 9. Germline CDR1 is ENHRY and CDR2 is SYGVKD. CDR3 region: CAISDRTGVLGNTEAFF. The CDR3 DNA is TGTGCCATCAGTGATCGGACAGGGGTTTTGGGGAACACTGAAGCTTTCTTT.

The CDR3 DNA reads as TGCGCCACCCGCCCGGGGGGAGGGCCAGATACGCAGTATTTT. Encoded protein: CATRPGGGPDTQYF. The rearrangement uses TRBV10-2 and TRBJ2-3, with 7 bases that match TRBD2. This CDR3 has 14 amino acids. The germline V gene has CDR1 WSHSY and CDR2 SAAADI. V dropped 10 bases and J dropped 4; count of bases not matched to a gene: 11.

The gene calls are TRBV6-7 and TRBJ2-7; no firm D call. TRBV6-7 is reported as an ORF; its role is uncertain. V lost 6 bases, J lost 1 base, and 19 bases lay in between. The CDR3 has 16 amino acids. The chain's CDR3 is CASRPSPSGPSYEQYF. CDR3 coding DNA: TGTGCCAGCAGGCCCTCTCCTAGTGGGCCGTCCTACGAGCAGTACTTC.

This chain joins TRBV6-6 and TRBJ2-7; D is unclear. Germline values: CDR1 MNHNY, CDR2 SVGAGI (reference sequence). Trimming removed 6 bases at V and 2 bases at J, with 14 bases between. CDR3 size: 14 residues. The CDR3 nucleotides are TGTGCCAGCAGGCCGGCGACGGCGACCTACGAGCAGTACTTC. As protein: CASRPATATYEQYF.

The chain has TRBV5-4 and TRBJ2-5, with TRBD1 as a possible D gene (6 bases). The CDR3 totals 14 residues. Trimming cost V 2 bases and J 5 bases, with 13 bases left between them. Germline-derived CDR1 and CDR2 are SGHNT and YYREEE (reference sequence). The CDR3 DNA is TGTGCCAGCAGCTTACTCAGGGGCGGGGAGACCCAGTACTTC. Protein product: CASSLLRGGETQYF.

A single count supports this clone. V gene TRBV2 combines with J gene TRBJ2-1; 7 nucleotides align to TRBD1. V dropped 7 bases and J dropped 0; count of bases not matched to a gene: 3. The length of the CDR3 is 14 residues. Germline CDR1 is SNHLY and CDR2 is FYNNEI. CDR3 protein: CASTWDSSYNEQFF. In nucleotides, the CDR3 is TGTGCCAGCACGTGGGACAGCTCCTACAATGAGCAGTTCTTC. Full variable domain (outside the CDR3, taken from reference TRBV2 and TRBJ2-1): EPEVTQTPSHQVTQMGQEVILRCVPISNHLYFYWYRQILGQKVEFLVSFYNNEISEKSEIFDDQFSVERPDGSNFTLKIRSTKLEDSAMYFCASTWDSSYNEQFFGPGTRLTVL.

The rearrangement joins TRBV19 to TRBJ2-2, with D maybe TRBD1 (6 bases). V was shortened by 5 bases and J by 7 bases, with 14 bases between the two germline ends. The CDR3 is made up of 14 amino acids. Germline V gene data show CDR1 as LNHDA and CDR2 as SQIVND (reference sequence). The CDR3 DNA reads as TGTGCCAGTAGTCCCGGGTCAGGGGTCGGGGAGCTGTTTTTT. Amino acid sequence: CASSPGSGVGELFF.

This chain links TRBV19 with TRBJ2-1; 7 positions agree with TRBD1. Trimming at V came to 8 bases and at J to 7 bases, leaving 5 bases not matched to a gene. The CDR3 consists of 12 residues. Germline lookup yields CDR1 LNHDA and CDR2 SQIVND (reference sequence). The CDR3 DNA reads as TGTGCCAGTTTTGACAGGGTTAATGAGCAGTTCTTC. Its protein product is CASFDRVNEQFF.

This chain links TRBV23-1 with TRBJ2-3, with TRBD1 matching 7 bases. TRBV23-1 is identified as an open reading frame with a role that is uncertain. The CDR3 length is 16 residues. V was pared by 5 bases and J by 4 bases, with 12 bases of the junction left unmatched. CDR3 nucleotides: TGCGCCAGCAGTGGGGCTGTCCGGGACAGTTCAGATACGCAGTATTTT. Translated: CASSGAVRDSSDTQYF.

This chain links TRBV7-2 with TRBJ2-7, with a weak D call TRBD2 (5 bases). The CDR3 runs to 15 residues. Germline V gene lookup returns CDR1 SGHTA and CDR2 FQGNSA. Between the trimmed V and J ends, which lost 2 bases and 6 bases, there was a span of 17 bases. DNA for the CDR3: TGTGCCAGCAGCTTAAGTGGGAGCTGGAATTCCGAGCAGTACTTC. It specifies CASSLSGSWNSEQYF.

In regard to this clone: This sample also contains other DNA sequences that code for the same CDR3. This chain links TRBV5-4 with TRBJ1-2; TRBD1 matches 8 bases. The ends lost 0 bases at V and 5 bases at J; junction bases unmatched: 3. CDR1 SGHNT and CDR2 YYREEE come from the germline V gene (reference sequence). The CDR3 is 14 amino acids. CDR3 DNA: TGTGCCAGCAGCTTGGACAGGGGGTCATATGGCTACACCTTC. Translated, it gives CASSLDRGSYGYTF.